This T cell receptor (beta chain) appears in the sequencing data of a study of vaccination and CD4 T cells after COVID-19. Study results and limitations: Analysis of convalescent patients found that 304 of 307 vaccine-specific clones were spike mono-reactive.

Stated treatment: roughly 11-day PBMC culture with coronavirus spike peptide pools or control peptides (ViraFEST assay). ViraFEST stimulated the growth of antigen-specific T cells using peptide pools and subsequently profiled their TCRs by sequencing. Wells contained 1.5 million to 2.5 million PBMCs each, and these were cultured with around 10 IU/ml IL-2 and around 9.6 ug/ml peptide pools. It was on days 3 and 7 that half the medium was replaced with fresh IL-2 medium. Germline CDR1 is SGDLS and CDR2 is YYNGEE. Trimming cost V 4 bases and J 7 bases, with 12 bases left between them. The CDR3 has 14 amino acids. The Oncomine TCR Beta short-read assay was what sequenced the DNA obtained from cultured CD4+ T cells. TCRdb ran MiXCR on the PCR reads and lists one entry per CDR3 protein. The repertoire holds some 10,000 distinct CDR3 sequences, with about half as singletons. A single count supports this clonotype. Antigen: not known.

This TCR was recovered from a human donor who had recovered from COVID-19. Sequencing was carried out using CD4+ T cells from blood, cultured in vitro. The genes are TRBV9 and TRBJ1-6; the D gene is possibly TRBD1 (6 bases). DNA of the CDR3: TGTGCCAGCAGCCGATCAGGACAGAATTCACCCCTCCACTTT. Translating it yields CASSRSGQNSPLHF.